These 21 T cell receptor beta chains came from one sample sequenced in a study of cytomegalovirus exposure and HLA in healthy donors. The PCR made use of 60 Vbeta and 13 Jbeta primers. The repertoire was sequenced with immunoSEQ multiplex PCR; TCRdb's copy has only in-frame clones and lacks some. This sample carries around 200,000 clones, 82% of them seen once, and the ten largest clones take 6%. Material for sequencing was PBMCs. These receptors originate from a man in his forties in good health and CMV-seropositive.

The chain links TRBV29-1 to TRBJ2-3; tentatively, D is TRBD1 (6 bases). CDR1 and CDR2 (germline): SQVTM, ANQGSEA. V lost 0 bases, J lost 5 bases, and 12 bases lay in between. This CDR3 has 14 residues. The DNA for the CDR3 is TGCAGCGTTGAAGACAGGGGCCGCAAAGATACGCAGTATTTT. It translates to CSVEDRGRKDTQYF.

This chain connects TRBV19 to TRBJ1-5; 8 nucleotides agree with TRBD1. Germline V gene lookup returns CDR1 LNHDA and CDR2 SQIVND (reference sequence). J lost 2 bases, V lost 5 bases, and 8 bases had no gene match. There are 16 residues in the CDR3. The CDR3 bases are TGTGCCAGTAGTGCCCAGCCGGGACAGGGCAATCAGCCCCAGCATTTT. It specifies CASSAQPGQGNQPQHF.

In its sample, this clone was seen once. This chain uses TRBV29-1 with TRBJ1-1; D is uncertain. Germline lookup yields CDR1 SQVTM and CDR2 ANQGSEA. The CDR3 totals 11 residues. Trimming pared 6 bases from V and 4 bases from J, leaving 9 bases between. CDR3 in amino acids: CSVIPSTEAFF. CDR3 DNA: TGCAGCGTGATCCCGAGCACTGAAGCTTTCTTT.

The chain couples TRBV7-9 to TRBJ1-1; D not certain. V gave up 3 bases and J gave up 7 bases, with 9 bases separating them. Germline CDR1 reads SEHNR; CDR2 reads FQNEAQ (reference sequence). The CDR3 consists of 12 residues. This chain's CDR3 is CASSLESVEAFF. DNA for the CDR3: TGTGCCAGCAGCTTGGAGTCAGTTGAAGCTTTCTTT.

The chain links TRBV5-6 to TRBJ1-1, with TRBD1 matching 10 bases. The CDR3 loop spans 14 amino acids. V lost 4 bases, J lost 2 bases, and 2 bases stayed unmatched. Germline loops: CDR1 SGHDT, CDR2 YYEEEE. The CDR3 nucleotides read TGTGCCAGCAGCGGGGACAGGGGAAACACTGAAGCTTTCTTT. Translating gives CASSGDRGNTEAFF.

The CDR3 is CASKTLQGRNQPQHF. CDR3 nucleotide sequence: TGTGCCAGCAAAACTCTACAGGGCCGCAATCAGCCCCAGCATTTT. The chain is built from TRBV6-5 and TRBJ1-5, with D perhaps matching TRBD1 (6 bases). V lost 7 bases to trimming and J lost 2 bases, with 15 bases between them. The CDR3 has 15 residues. Germline V gives CDR1 MNHEY, CDR2 SVGAGI.

The genes are TRBV6-4 and TRBJ1-1; perhaps TRBD1 as D (5 bases). Per germline, CDR1 MRHNA and CDR2 SNTAGT. V shed 0 bases and J shed 12 bases, with 14 bases lying between them. CDR3 length: 13 amino acids. CDR3 sequence (DNA): TGTGCCAGCAGTGACTCGGAGGGGACGCCAACTTTCTTT. Translated: CASSDSEGTPTFF.

This chain uses TRBV6-5 with TRBJ2-1; 12 bases map to TRBD2. The ends lost 2 bases at V and 9 bases at J; junction bases unmatched: 5. The length of the CDR3 is 15 residues. In germline, CDR1 is MNHEY, CDR2 SVGAGI. CDR3 sequence reads: CASSYRASGRGEQFF. Here the CDR3 DNA reads TGTGCCAGCAGTTACCGGGCTAGCGGGAGGGGTGAGCAGTTCTTC.

The V call is TRBV5-1, the J call TRBJ2-3; 7 bases line up with TRBD1. This CDR3 comprises 14 residues. The V segment lost 3 bases and the J segment 2 bases; nucleotides outside the gene matches: 3. Germline V gives CDR1 SGHRS, CDR2 YFSETQ. For the CDR3, the DNA is TGCGCCAGCAGCTCGGGACAGAACACAGATACGCAGTATTTT. This encodes CASSSGQNTDTQYF.

This sequence joins TRBV7-9 and TRBJ2-6; 9 nucleotides match TRBD2. CDR1 is SEHNR, CDR2 FQNEAQ, per germline (reference sequence). The CDR3 has 17 amino acids. The J segment lost 0 bases and the V segment lost 5 bases, leaving 5 bases of the junction unmatched. The CDR3 region is CASSPSGTISGANVLTF. The CDR3 DNA reads as TGTGCCAGCAGCCCTAGCGGGACCATCTCTGGGGCCAACGTCCTGACTTTC.

The chain recombines TRBV9 with TRBJ2-5, with 11 bases fitting TRBD2. Germline V gene lookup returns CDR1 SGDLS and CDR2 YYNGEE. The ends lost 0 bases at V and 5 bases at J; junction bases unmatched: 9. The length of the CDR3 is 17 residues. CDR3 sequence reads: CASSVGKLAGALETQYF. The CDR3, as DNA: TGTGCCAGCAGCGTAGGAAAACTAGCGGGGGCTCTGGAGACCCAGTACTTC.

The genes are TRBV7-9 and TRBJ2-1; 10 bases align to TRBD2. The V segment lost 6 bases and the J segment 7 bases; nucleotides outside the gene matches: 15. CDR1 and CDR2 from the germline V gene are SEHNR and FQNEAQ (reference sequence). The CDR3 loop spans 17 amino acids. CDR3 sequence: CASSSGTSASYENEQFF. The CDR3 coding sequence is TGTGCCAGCAGTTCCGGGACTAGCGCCTCGTACGAGAATGAGCAGTTCTTC.

V usage is TRBV11-2 and J usage is TRBJ2-2; no definite D call. This CDR3 comprises 12 residues. Germline values: CDR1 SGHAT, CDR2 FQNNGV. Trimming removed 5 bases from V and 3 bases from J, with 4 bases in between. As DNA, the CDR3 is TGTGCCAGCAGCGCGGACACCGGGGAGCTGTTTTTT. Translation gives CASSADTGELFF.

The chain joins TRBV9 to TRBJ2-3, with 12 bases matching TRBD2. The CDR3 length is 15 residues. CDR1 SGDLS and CDR2 YYNGEE come from the germline V gene. The junction had 3 bases not matched to a gene; V was cut back by 3 bases and J by 4 bases. As DNA, the CDR3 is TGTGCCAGCAGCGGGGGACTAGCGGGCGCAGATACGCAGTATTTT. This sequence encodes CASSGGLAGADTQYF.

J is TRBJ2-2 and V is TRBV12-5; D is unclear. CDR3 length: 15 amino acids. In germline, CDR1 is LGHNT, CDR2 FRNRAP. V shed 5 bases and J shed 1 base, with 11 bases lying between them. The CDR3 DNA sequence: TGTGCTAGTGGTCAACCCGACATGAACACCGGGGAGCTGTTTTTT. This codes for CASGQPDMNTGELFF.

V and J are TRBV5-1 and TRBJ2-2, with 11 nucleotides matching TRBD1. With V trimmed by 2 bases and J by 2 bases, 5 bases remained unmatched. The CDR3 has 17 amino acids. From germline, CDR1 is SGHRS and CDR2 YFSETQ. The CDR3 region is CASSFSRTGGNTGELFF. Written as DNA, the CDR3 is TGCGCCAGCAGCTTTTCTAGGACAGGGGGCAACACCGGGGAGCTGTTTTTT.

For the CDR3, the DNA is TGTGCCAGTGGGCCGACAGCCTACGAGCAGTACGTC. It yields the protein CASGPTAYEQYV. This chain links TRBV27 with TRBJ2-7, with D perhaps matching TRBD1 (5 bases). V dropped 9 bases and J dropped 2 bases, with 11 bases sitting between them. Germline-derived CDR1 and CDR2 are MNHEY and SMNVEV (reference sequence). The CDR3 sequence is 12 residues long.

Only one count was recorded for this clone. This chain uses TRBV6-1 with TRBJ2-7; tentative D call: TRBD1 (5 bases). The CDR3 has 16 amino acids. CDR1 is MNHNS, CDR2 SASEGT, per germline. V gave up 1 base and J gave up 2 bases, with 15 bases separating them. The CDR3 reads CASSEGGAPWAYEQYF. The CDR3 DNA sequence: TGTGCCAGCAGTGAAGGTGGGGCCCCTTGGGCCTACGAGCAGTACTTC.

The gene calls are TRBV27 and TRBJ2-7; D may be TRBD1 (5 bases). In germline, CDR1 is MNHEY, CDR2 SMNVEV (reference sequence). This CDR3 is built from 13 residues. V lost 6 bases, J lost 1 base, and 10 bases lay in between. This chain's CDR3 is CASSQGASYEQYV. CDR3 nucleotides: TGTGCCAGCAGCCAGGGCGCATCCTACGAGCAGTACGTC.

V and J are TRBV5-4 and TRBJ2-7, with 7 bases identical to TRBD2. CDR3 length: 15 residues. The germline V gene has CDR1 SGHNT and CDR2 YYREEE (reference sequence). After removal of 0 bases from V and 4 bases from J, the junction contained 7 bases not matched to a gene. This chain's CDR3 is CASSLVASGSYEQYF. As DNA, the CDR3 is TGTGCCAGCAGCTTGGTTGCTAGCGGATCTTACGAGCAGTACTTC.

This chain uses TRBV7-3 with TRBJ2-7, with D perhaps matching TRBD1 (7 bases). Looked up from germline, CDR1 is SGHTA and CDR2 is FQGTGA. The CDR3 covers 15 residues. Trimming pared 5 bases from V and 0 bases from J, leaving 14 bases between. The CDR3 nucleotides are TGTGCCAGCAGCCCGCGGGACAGCAGCTCCTACGAGCAGTACTTC. This encodes CASSPRDSSSYEQYF.